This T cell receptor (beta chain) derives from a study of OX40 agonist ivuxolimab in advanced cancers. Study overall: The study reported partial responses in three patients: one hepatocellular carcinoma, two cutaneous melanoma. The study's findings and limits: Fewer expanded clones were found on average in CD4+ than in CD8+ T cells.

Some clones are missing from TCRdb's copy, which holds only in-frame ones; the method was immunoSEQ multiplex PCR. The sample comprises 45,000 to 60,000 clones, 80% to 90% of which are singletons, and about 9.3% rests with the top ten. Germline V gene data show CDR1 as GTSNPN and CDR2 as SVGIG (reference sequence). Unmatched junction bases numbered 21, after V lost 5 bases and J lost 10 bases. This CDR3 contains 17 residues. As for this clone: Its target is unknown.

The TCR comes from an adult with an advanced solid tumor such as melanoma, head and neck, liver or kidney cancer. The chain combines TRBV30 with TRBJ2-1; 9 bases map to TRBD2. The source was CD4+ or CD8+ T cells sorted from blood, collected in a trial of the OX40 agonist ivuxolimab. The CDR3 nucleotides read TGTGCCTGGGCTACCTCCAATAGCGGGAGCAGTTATGGGGAGCAGTTCTTC. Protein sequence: CAWATSNSGSSYGEQFF.